This passage covers 32 T cell receptor beta chains from one sample sequenced in a study of blood T cell repertoires in COVID-19. Generated by immunoSEQ multiplex PCR, the TCRdb table keeps only in-frame clones and is missing some. The table lists some 200,000 clones, approximately 84% of them singletons, with over 2.5% in the top ten. Sequencing used peripheral blood. All receptors come from a woman aged 30 to 39 who had recovered from COVID-19.

V gene TRBV6-5 combines with J gene TRBJ1-1; no clear D gene. From germline, CDR1 is MNHEY and CDR2 SVGAGI. The CDR3 runs to 15 residues. V was trimmed by 6 bases and J by 0 bases, leaving 14 bases between them. DNA of the CDR3: TGTGCCAGCAGCCTGAGGGCAGTTATGAACACTGAAGCTTTCTTT. Encoded protein: CASSLRAVMNTEAFF.

The chain couples TRBV6-1 to TRBJ2-1; 8 bases fit TRBD2. V trimming: 1 base; J trimming: 0 bases; junction bases outside the gene matches: 8. CDR1 is MNHNS and CDR2 is SASEGT in the germline V gene. The length of the CDR3 is 18 residues. As DNA, the CDR3 is TGTGCCAGCAGTGAAGAAGAGACTAGCGTTAGCTCCTACAATGAGCAGTTCTTC. It yields the protein CASSEEETSVSSYNEQFF.

The V gene is TRBV29-1, the J gene TRBJ2-5; the match to TRBD1 covers 8 bases. The junction had 6 bases not matched to a gene; V was cut back by 5 bases and J by 1 base. CDR3 size: 14 residues. Germline CDR1 reads SQVTM; CDR2 reads ANQGSEA. The CDR3 nucleotides read TGCAGCGTTCGCCCCAGGGGGCCCCAAGAGACCCAGTACTTC. This translates into CSVRPRGPQETQYF. The whole variable domain, filled in from reference TRBV29-1 and TRBJ2-5, reads SAVISQKPSRDICQRGTSLTIQCQVDSQVTMMFWYRQQPGQSLTLIATANQGSEATYESGFVIDKFPISRPNLTFSTLTVSNMSPEDSSIYLCSVRPRGPQETQYFGPGTRLLVL.

V usage is TRBV9 and J usage is TRBJ1-2; D uncertain. Trimming removed 0 bases from V and 2 bases from J, with 8 bases in between. Per the germline V gene, CDR1 is SGDLS and CDR2 is YYNGEE. The CDR3 totals 14 residues. CDR3 amino acids: CASSVDAGNYGYTF. CDR3 nucleotides: TGTGCCAGCAGCGTAGACGCGGGAAACTATGGCTACACCTTC.

This clone showed up just a few times. V is TRBV14 and J is TRBJ2-4; D call uncertain. Germline loops: CDR1 SGHDN, CDR2 FVKESK. The CDR3 extends over 16 amino acids. V gave up 3 bases and J gave up 0 bases, with 12 bases separating them. The CDR3 loop is CASSQASGLAKNIQYF. CDR3 coding DNA: TGTGCCAGCAGCCAGGCATCTGGCCTAGCCAAAAACATTCAGTACTTC. The variable domain in full, with the rest retrieved from reference TRBV14 and TRBJ2-4, is EAGVTQFPSHSVIEKGQTVTLRCDPISGHDNLYWYRRVMGKEIKFLLHFVKESKQDESGMPNNRFLAERTGGTYSTLKVQPAELEDSGVYFCASSQASGLAKNIQYFGAGTRLSVL.

This chain links TRBV5-1 with TRBJ2-7; 9 bases match TRBD1. CDR3 length: 17 residues. V shed 2 bases, J shed 2 bases, and the junction held 11 bases outside the gene matches. Germline CDR1 and CDR2: SGHRS and YFSETQ. CDR3 amino acids: CASSLDRGSSTPYEQYF. The CDR3 DNA follows: TGCGCCAGCAGCTTAGACAGGGGGTCCTCTACCCCCTACGAGCAGTACTTC.

CDR3 region: CASSPGTGGDAFF. CDR3 coding DNA: TGTGCCAGCTCACCAGGGACAGGGGGCGACGCTTTCTTT. The rearrangement joins TRBV18 to TRBJ1-1, with TRBD1 matching over 12 bases. CDR1 is KGHSH, CDR2 LQKENI, per germline. CDR3 length equals 13 residues. V lost 2 bases and J lost 11; bases outside the gene matches: 3.

The chain couples TRBV23-1 to TRBJ1-2, with 9 bases identical to TRBD1. TRBV23-1 is identified as an open reading frame with a role that is uncertain. V lost 6 bases, J lost 4 bases, and 15 bases stayed unmatched. The CDR3 spans 17 residues. CDR3 in DNA: TGCGCCAGCAGCCATAAAGAGGGACAGGGTCGTACCTATGGCTACACCTTC. This translates into CASSHKEGQGRTYGYTF.

The chain uses TRBV25-1 and TRBJ2-5; D perhaps matches TRBD1 (6 bases). V dropped 5 bases and J dropped 1 base, with 14 bases sitting between them. Germline V gives CDR1 MGHDK, CDR2 SYGVNS. The CDR3 runs to 15 residues. The CDR3 loop reads CASSLRTGPQETQYF. The CDR3 region has the DNA TGTGCCAGCAGTCTGAGAACAGGGCCCCAAGAGACCCAGTACTTC.

This rearrangement joins TRBV5-1 to TRBJ2-1, with TRBD2 identical over 9 bases. This CDR3 has 14 residues. The J segment lost 8 bases and the V segment lost 0 bases, leaving 3 bases of the junction unmatched. CDR1 and CDR2 (germline): SGHRS, YFSETQ. The CDR3 here is CASSLGLAVDEQFF. CDR3 sequence (DNA): TGCGCCAGCAGCTTGGGACTAGCGGTCGATGAGCAGTTCTTC.

The chain employs TRBV3-1 (or the pseudogene TRBV3-2) and TRBJ2-5; the match to TRBD2 covers 8 bases. CDR1 is LGHDT and CDR2 is YNNKEL in the germline V gene (reference sequence). The J segment lost 4 bases and the V segment lost 0 bases, leaving 13 bases of the junction unmatched. The CDR3 is 18 amino acids. The CDR3 sequence is CASSQEVSSGSLRETQYF. The CDR3 DNA reads TGTGCCAGCAGCCAAGAGGTTTCGAGCGGGAGCTTGAGAGAGACCCAGTACTTC.

The chain employs TRBV12-5 and TRBJ1-5, with D possibly TRBD1 on 6 matching bases. Trimming removed 6 bases from V and 9 bases from J, with 21 bases in between. The CDR3 runs to 15 residues. Germline V gene lookup returns CDR1 LGHNT and CDR2 FRNRAP. In nucleotides, the CDR3 is TGTGCTAGTGGCCCCCCGGACAGTGGGGTTTTGCCCCAGCATTTT. Its protein is CASGPPDSGVLPQHF.

The chain joins TRBV5-5 to TRBJ2-7, with 9 bases matching TRBD1. Germline V CDR1 and CDR2: SGHKS, YYEKEE (reference sequence). V lost 0 bases, J lost 4 bases, and 5 bases stayed unmatched. The CDR3 sequence is 15 residues long. In DNA, the CDR3 is TGTGCCAGCAGCTTGGATGGGACAGGGTTTTACGAGCAGTACTTC. It encodes CASSLDGTGFYEQYF.

On this clone: The same CDR3 also results from other DNA sequences found in this sample. The CDR3: CASSPSSYNEQFF. CDR3 sequence (DNA): TGTGCCAGCAGCCCTTCTTCCTACAATGAGCAGTTCTTC. This rearrangement joins TRBV9 to TRBJ2-1, with D unclear. V dropped 4 bases and J dropped 1 base, with 6 bases sitting between them. The CDR3 runs 13 residues. Germline V gene data show CDR1 as SGDLS and CDR2 as YYNGEE.

This clone was detected ten times or more. The V gene is TRBV5-1, the J gene TRBJ1-1; TRBD1 matches at 7 bases. Germline CDR1 and CDR2: SGHRS and YFSETQ. Germline trimming cut 0 bases from V and 0 bases from J; bases unmatched to any gene: 5. This CDR3 is 16 amino acids long. The CDR3 DNA follows: TGCGCCAGCAGCTTGGAGTCAGGGGGAATGAACACTGAAGCTTTCTTT. It yields the protein CASSLESGGMNTEAFF.

The chain links TRBV18 to TRBJ1-2, with TRBD1 matching over 8 bases. Germline trimming cut 2 bases from V and 3 bases from J; bases unmatched to any gene: 5. CDR1 and CDR2 from the germline V gene are KGHSH and LQKENI. The CDR3 totals 15 residues. The chain's CDR3 is CASSPSTGADYGYTF. The CDR3, as DNA: TGTGCCAGCTCACCATCGACAGGGGCTGACTATGGCTACACCTTC.

The rearrangement links TRBV9 to TRBJ1-2, with D uncertain. V lost 0 bases and J 8 bases, leaving 11 bases between the germline ends. The CDR3 totals 13 residues. The germline gives CDR1 SGDLS, CDR2 YYNGEE. For the CDR3, the DNA is TGTGCCAGCAGCGTAGGTCAGCGAAAAGGCTACACCTTC. It is translated as CASSVGQRKGYTF.

The chain employs TRBV5-6 and TRBJ2-7; 7 bases are shared with TRBD1. Trimming removed 0 bases from V and 4 bases from J; junction bases left unmatched: 4. This CDR3 has 14 residues. Germline lookup yields CDR1 SGHDT and CDR2 YYEEEE. CDR3 nucleotide sequence: TGTGCCAGCAGCTTGGTTAGGGGGCAGTACGAGCAGTACTTC. As protein: CASSLVRGQYEQYF.

The chain has TRBV9 and TRBJ2-1, with 7 bases aligning to TRBD1. The junction had 4 bases not matched to a gene; V was cut back by 4 bases and J by 0 bases. The germline gives CDR1 SGDLS, CDR2 YYNGEE. The CDR3 is 15 residues long. The CDR3 DNA reads as TGTGCCAGCAGCCAACAGGGGAGCTCCTACAATGAGCAGTTCTTC. Protein product: CASSQQGSSYNEQFF.

This chain links TRBV2 with TRBJ1-5; D not certain. Trimming cost V 4 bases and J 7 bases, with 14 bases left between them. CDR3 length: 14 residues. Germline CDR1 reads SNHLY; CDR2 reads FYNNEI. The DNA of the CDR3 is TGTGCCAGCAGTGGGGCTATAGTTGGCCAGCCCCAGCATTTT. Protein: CASSGAIVGQPQHF.

This chain uses TRBV29-1 with TRBJ2-7, with 7 bases fitting TRBD2. Germline V gene data show CDR1 as SQVTM and CDR2 as ANQGSEA. The CDR3 is 15 residues long. The V gene end was trimmed by 0 bases and the J gene end by 3 bases; junction bases not matched to a gene: 8. CDR3 sequence: CSVEDHRGRDYEQYF. CDR3 DNA: TGCAGCGTTGAAGATCATCGCGGGAGAGACTACGAGCAGTACTTC.

This sequence joins TRBV5-6 and TRBJ2-7; 7 bases match TRBD1. The CDR3 is 13 amino acids. Germline CDR1 reads SGHDT; CDR2 reads YYEEEE. V was clipped by 0 bases and J by 6 bases; unmatched bases: 3. The CDR3 loop reads CASSLVSGGEQYF. In DNA, the CDR3 is TGTGCCAGCAGCTTGGTGTCAGGGGGCGAGCAGTACTTC.

The genes are TRBV9 and TRBJ1-3; TRBD1 aligns across 8 bases. CDR1 is SGDLS and CDR2 is YYNGEE in the germline V gene. The CDR3 sequence is 14 residues long. Unmatched junction bases numbered 4, after V lost 4 bases and J lost 4 bases. DNA of the CDR3: TGTGCCAGCAGCACGGCAGGGGGCGGAAACACCATATATTTT. Protein sequence: CASSTAGGGNTIYF.

This rearrangement joins TRBV18 to TRBJ2-5; no clear D gene. V gave up 5 bases and J gave up 2 bases, with 6 bases separating them. CDR3 length: 12 residues. CDR1 and CDR2 from the germline V gene are KGHSH and LQKENI. CDR3 sequence: CASSSQQETQYF. As DNA, the CDR3 is TGTGCCAGCTCATCTCAGCAAGAGACCCAGTACTTC.

The genes are TRBV5-6 and TRBJ2-7; TRBD2 matches 13 bases. With 6 bases clipped from V and 6 bases from J, the junction kept 3 bases outside the gene matches. This CDR3 has 13 residues. Germline assignment: CDR1 SGHDT and CDR2 YYEEEE. CDR3 protein: CASTGTSGTEQYF. Written as DNA, the CDR3 is TGTGCCAGCACCGGGACTAGCGGGACCGAGCAGTACTTC.

The chain employs TRBV19 and TRBJ1-4; tentatively, D is TRBD1 (5 bases). With 5 bases removed from V and 5 bases from J, the gap between germline ends came to 9 bases. The CDR3 contains 13 residues. The germline V gene has CDR1 LNHDA and CDR2 SQIVND (reference sequence). CDR3 loop: CASSEGLNEKLFF. CDR3 bases: TGTGCCAGTAGTGAGGGACTGAATGAAAAACTGTTTTTT.

The V gene is TRBV30, the J gene TRBJ1-4, with 7 bases identical to TRBD1. The CDR3 consists of 14 residues. Germline-derived CDR1 and CDR2 are GTSNPN and SVGIG (reference sequence). Trimming removed 7 bases from V and 1 base from J; junction bases left unmatched: 6. In DNA, the CDR3 is TGTGCCTCAGGGGACAGCGGAACTAATGAAAAACTGTTTTTT. Protein sequence: CASGDSGTNEKLFF.

This chain connects TRBV27 to TRBJ2-5; 9 positions agree with TRBD2. The CDR3 length is 16 residues. The V segment lost 2 bases and the J segment 1 base; nucleotides outside the gene matches: 5. CDR1 MNHEY and CDR2 SMNVEV come from the germline V gene (reference sequence). CDR3 DNA sequence: TGTGCCAGCAGTTTAGATAGCGGGAGACTCCAAGAGACCCAGTACTTC. Its protein is CASSLDSGRLQETQYF.

This chain joins TRBV30 and TRBJ1-5; D perhaps matches TRBD1 (5 bases). Trimming pared 2 bases from V and 2 bases from J, leaving 7 bases between. This CDR3 has 13 amino acids. The germline CDR1 and CDR2 sequences are GTSNPN and SVGIG (reference sequence). CDR3 nucleotide sequence: TGTGCCTGGAGTACACAGGGCAATCAGCCCCAGCATTTT. Translating it yields CAWSTQGNQPQHF.

The gene calls are TRBV9 and TRBJ1-3; 7 bases map to TRBD1. Trimming took 4 bases from V and 6 from J; bases not matched to a gene: 4. The CDR3 has 13 amino acids. Germline assignment: CDR1 SGDLS and CDR2 YYNGEE. The CDR3 bases are TGTGCCAGCAGCATGACAGGGTCAAACACCATATATTTT. This translates into CASSMTGSNTIYF.

This chain joins TRBV19 and TRBJ2-1; 8 bases are a match to TRBD2. From germline, CDR1 is LNHDA and CDR2 SQIVND (reference sequence). The V and J ends lost 5 bases and 6 bases, in that order; junction bases with no gene match: 6. This CDR3 spans 14 amino acids. The CDR3: CASSVTSATNEQFF. CDR3 bases: TGTGCCAGTAGTGTGACTAGCGCCACCAATGAGCAGTTCTTC. Full variable domain (remainder filled in from reference TRBV19 and TRBJ2-1): DGGITQSPKYLFRKEGQNVTLSCEQNLNHDAMYWYRQDPGQGLRLIYYSQIVNDFQKGDIAEGYSVSREKKESFPLTVTSAQKNPTAFYLCASSVTSATNEQFFGPGTRLTVL.

This clone turned up a few times. V gene TRBV12-3 or TRBV12-4 combines with J gene TRBJ1-3; D is unresolved. Trimming removed 3 bases at V and 5 bases at J, with 5 bases between. The CDR3 consists of 12 residues. CDR3 sequence: CASSFSRNTIYF. The CDR3 coding sequence is TGTGCCAGCAGTTTTTCCAGAAACACCATATATTTT.